The sequence of this T cell receptor beta chain was determined in a study of T cells in localized non-small cell lung cancer. Notes on this clone: Other DNA sequences from this sample encode an identical CDR3 as well.

TCRdb's copy holds only in-frame clones and misses some; the assay was immunoSEQ multiplex PCR. The sample shows almost 40,000 clones, about nine tenths of them seen only once. V was pared by 9 bases and J by 5 bases, with 19 bases between. This CDR3 spans 14 amino acids. CDR1 is ENHRY and CDR2 is SYGVKD in the germline V gene. The TCR sequence derives from a male donor at least 60 years old with stage II lung adenocarcinoma. The chain joins TRBV10-3 to TRBJ2-5; D might be TRBD1 or TRBD2, each matching 5 bases. Sequenced material: peripheral blood mononuclear cells, taken before any cancer treatment. In DNA, the CDR3 is TGTGCCATTAGGAAGGGTGTCGGGGCGGAGACCCAGTACTTC. This translates into CAIRKGVGAETQYF.